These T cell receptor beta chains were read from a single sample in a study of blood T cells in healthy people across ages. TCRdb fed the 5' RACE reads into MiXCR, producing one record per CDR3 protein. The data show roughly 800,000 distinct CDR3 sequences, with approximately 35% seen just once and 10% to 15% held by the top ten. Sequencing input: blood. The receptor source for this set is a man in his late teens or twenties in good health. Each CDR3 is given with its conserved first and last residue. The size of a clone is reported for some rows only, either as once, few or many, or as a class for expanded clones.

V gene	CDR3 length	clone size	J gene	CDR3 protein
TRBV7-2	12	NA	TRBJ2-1	CASSYSTGEQFF
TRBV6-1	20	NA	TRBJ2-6	CASKTYATGGPSSEANVLTF
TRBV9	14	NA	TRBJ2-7	CASSVGLGVYEQYF
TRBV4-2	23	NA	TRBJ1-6	CASGQDVQVPGQGFGSYNSPLHF
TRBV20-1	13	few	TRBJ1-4	CSAILATNEKLFF
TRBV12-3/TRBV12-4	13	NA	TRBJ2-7	CASSVGGVDEQYF
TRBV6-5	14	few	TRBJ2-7	CASSRAGTSNEQYF
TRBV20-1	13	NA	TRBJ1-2	CSAAGQTIYGYTF
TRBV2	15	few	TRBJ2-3	CASGHRTSGPDTQYF
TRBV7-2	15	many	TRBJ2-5	CASSFLAGDQETQYF
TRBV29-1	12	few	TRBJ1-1	CSVEGVNTEAFF